Within the sample, the clone carrying this T cell receptor (beta chain) is medium-sized (0.01 to 0.1%). The data belong to a study of T-cell memory formation after mild COVID-19. MiXCR, applied by TCRdb to the 5' RACE reads, yields one record per CDR3 protein. The data hold some 4,000 distinct CDR3 sequences, with about 16% observed a single time. CDR3 size: 16 residues. V was trimmed by 2 bases and J by 0 bases, leaving 12 bases between them. CDR1 SEHNR and CDR2 FQNEAQ come from the germline V gene (reference sequence). The clonotype comes from an adult who had mild COVID-19 (a few samples of this study predate the infection). Cell type and time point are not known. What was sequenced was PBMCs or a T cell subset sorted from them (not recorded which). The gene calls are TRBV7-9 and TRBJ2-3; the D gene is possibly TRBD2 (6 bases). The CDR3 region is CASSLRLGTSTDTQYF. In DNA, the CDR3 is TGTGCCAGCAGCTTACGACTAGGAACTAGCACAGATACGCAGTATTTT.